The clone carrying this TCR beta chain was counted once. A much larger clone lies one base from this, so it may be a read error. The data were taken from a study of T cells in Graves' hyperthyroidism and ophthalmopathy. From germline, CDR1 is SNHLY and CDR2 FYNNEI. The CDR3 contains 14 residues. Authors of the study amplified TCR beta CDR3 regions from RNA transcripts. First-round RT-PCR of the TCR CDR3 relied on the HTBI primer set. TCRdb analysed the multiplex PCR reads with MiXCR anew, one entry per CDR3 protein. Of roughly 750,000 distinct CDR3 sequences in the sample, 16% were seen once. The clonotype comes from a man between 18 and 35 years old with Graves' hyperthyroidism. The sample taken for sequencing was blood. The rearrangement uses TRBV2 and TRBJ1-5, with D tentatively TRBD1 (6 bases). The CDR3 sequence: CASRAIRGNQPRHF. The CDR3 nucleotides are TGTGCCAGCAGGGCCATCAGGGGAAATCAGCCCCGGCATTTT.